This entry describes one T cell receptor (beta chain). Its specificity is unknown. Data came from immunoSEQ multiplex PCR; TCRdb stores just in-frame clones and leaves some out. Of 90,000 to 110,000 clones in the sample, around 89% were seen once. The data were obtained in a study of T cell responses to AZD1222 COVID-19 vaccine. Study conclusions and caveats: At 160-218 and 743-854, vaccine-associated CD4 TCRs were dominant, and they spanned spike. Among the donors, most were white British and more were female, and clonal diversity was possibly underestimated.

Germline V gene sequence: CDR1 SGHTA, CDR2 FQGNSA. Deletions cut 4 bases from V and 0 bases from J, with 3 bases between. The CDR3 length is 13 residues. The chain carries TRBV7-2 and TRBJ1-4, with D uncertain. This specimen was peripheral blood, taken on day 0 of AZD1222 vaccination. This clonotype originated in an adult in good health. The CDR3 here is CASSWTTNEKLFF. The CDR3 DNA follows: TGTGCCAGCAGCTGGACAACTAATGAAAAACTGTTTTTT.